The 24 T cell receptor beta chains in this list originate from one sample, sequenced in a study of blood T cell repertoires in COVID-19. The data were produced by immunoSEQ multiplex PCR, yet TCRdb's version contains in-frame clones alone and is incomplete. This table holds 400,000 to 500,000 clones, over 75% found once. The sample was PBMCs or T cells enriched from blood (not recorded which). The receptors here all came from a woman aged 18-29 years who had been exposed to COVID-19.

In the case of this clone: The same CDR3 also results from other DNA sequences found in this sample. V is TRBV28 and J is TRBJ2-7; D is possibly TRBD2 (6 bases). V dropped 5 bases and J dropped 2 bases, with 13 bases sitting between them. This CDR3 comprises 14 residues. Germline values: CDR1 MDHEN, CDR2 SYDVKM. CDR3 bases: TGTGCCAGCAGTGAGTCCGGGGGAACCTACGAGCAGTACTTC. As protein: CASSESGGTYEQYF.

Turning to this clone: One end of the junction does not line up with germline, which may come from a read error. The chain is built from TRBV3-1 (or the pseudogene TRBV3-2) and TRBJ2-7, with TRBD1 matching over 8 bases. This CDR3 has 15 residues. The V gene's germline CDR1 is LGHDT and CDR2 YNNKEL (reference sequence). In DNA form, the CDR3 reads TGTGCCAGCAGCCAAGTCAGTGACAGGGGCTACGAGCAGTGCTTC. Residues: CASSQVSDRGYEQCF.

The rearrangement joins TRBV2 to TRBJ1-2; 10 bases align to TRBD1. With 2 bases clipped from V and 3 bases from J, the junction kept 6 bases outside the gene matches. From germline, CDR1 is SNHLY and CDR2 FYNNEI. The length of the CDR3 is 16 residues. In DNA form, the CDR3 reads TGTGCCAGCAGTGAAACCCGGACAGGGGGACACTATGGCTACACCTTC. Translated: CASSETRTGGHYGYTF.

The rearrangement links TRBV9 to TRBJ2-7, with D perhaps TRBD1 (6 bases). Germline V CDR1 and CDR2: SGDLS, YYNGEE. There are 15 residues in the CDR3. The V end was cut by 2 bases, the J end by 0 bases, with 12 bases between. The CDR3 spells CASSVRDTSSYEQYF. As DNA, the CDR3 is TGTGCCAGCAGCGTCCGGGACACCAGCTCCTACGAGCAGTACTTC. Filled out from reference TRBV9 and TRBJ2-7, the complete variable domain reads DSGVTQTPKHLITATGQRVTLRCSPRSGDLSVYWYQQSLDQGLQFLIQYYNGEERAKGNILERFSAQQFPDLHSELNLSSLELGDSALYFCASSVRDTSSYEQYFGPGTRLTVT.

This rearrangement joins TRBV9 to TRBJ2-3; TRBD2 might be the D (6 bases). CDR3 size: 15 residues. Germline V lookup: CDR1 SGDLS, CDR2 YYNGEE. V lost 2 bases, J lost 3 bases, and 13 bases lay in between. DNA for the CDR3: TGTGCCAGCAGCGTTAGCGGACCCCCAACAGATACGCAGTATTTT. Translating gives CASSVSGPPTDTQYF.

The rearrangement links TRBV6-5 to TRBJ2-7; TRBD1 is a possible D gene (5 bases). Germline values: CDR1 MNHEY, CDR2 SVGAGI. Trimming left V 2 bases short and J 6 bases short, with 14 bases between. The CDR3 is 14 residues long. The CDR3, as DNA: TGTGCCAGCAGTTACAGCCAGGGTATCCTCGAGCAGTACTTC. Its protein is CASSYSQGILEQYF.

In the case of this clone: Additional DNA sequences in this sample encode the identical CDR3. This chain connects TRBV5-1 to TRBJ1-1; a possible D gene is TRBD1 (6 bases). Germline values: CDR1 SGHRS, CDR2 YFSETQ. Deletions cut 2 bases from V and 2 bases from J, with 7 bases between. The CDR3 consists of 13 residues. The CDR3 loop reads CASSLGGNTEAFF. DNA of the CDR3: TGCGCCAGCAGCTTAGGGGGAAACACTGAAGCTTTCTTT.

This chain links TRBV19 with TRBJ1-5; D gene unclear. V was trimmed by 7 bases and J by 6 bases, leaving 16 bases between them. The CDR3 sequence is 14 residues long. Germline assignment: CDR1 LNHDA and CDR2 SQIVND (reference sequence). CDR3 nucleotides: TGTGCCAGTAATCCGAATATCGGTTCTCAGCCCCAGCATTTT. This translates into CASNPNIGSQPQHF.

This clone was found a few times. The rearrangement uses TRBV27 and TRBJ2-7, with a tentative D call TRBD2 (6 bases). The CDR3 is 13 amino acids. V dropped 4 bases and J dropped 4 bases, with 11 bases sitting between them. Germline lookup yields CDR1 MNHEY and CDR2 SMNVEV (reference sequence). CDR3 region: CASSWGLEYEQYF. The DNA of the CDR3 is TGTGCCAGCAGTTGGGGACTCGAGTACGAGCAGTACTTC.

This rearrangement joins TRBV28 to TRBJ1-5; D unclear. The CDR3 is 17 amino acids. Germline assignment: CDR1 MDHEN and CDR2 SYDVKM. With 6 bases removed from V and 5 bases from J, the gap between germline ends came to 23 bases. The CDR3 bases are TGTGCCAGCAGCCCCGCCTTCGGGGTTGACGGAGATCAGCCCCAGCATTTT. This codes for CASSPAFGVDGDQPQHF. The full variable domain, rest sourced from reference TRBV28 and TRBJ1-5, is DVKVTQSSRYLVKRTGEKVFLECVQDMDHENMFWYRQDPGLGLRLIYFSYDVKMKEKGDIPEGYSVSREKKERFSLILESASTNQTSMYLCASSPAFGVDGDQPQHFGDGTRLSIL.

Here the CDR3 DNA reads TGTGCCAGCAGTCCCGGTCCGGGACAGGGGAGCCAGCCCCAGCATTTT. Translating it yields CASSPGPGQGSQPQHF. The genes are TRBV28 and TRBJ1-5, with 10 bases matching TRBD1. This CDR3 is built from 16 residues. V dropped 5 bases and J dropped 7; count of bases not matched to a gene: 11. The germline V gene encodes CDR1 MDHEN and CDR2 SYDVKM.

CDR3 nucleotides: TGCGCCAGCAGCCAAGACGCTAGAGGTCAGGGGTTCCATGGCTACACCTTC. Protein product: CASSQDARGQGFHGYTF. V gene TRBV4-1 combines with J gene TRBJ1-2; perhaps TRBD1 as D (6 bases). The CDR3 contains 17 residues. Germline CDR1 MGHRA, CDR2 YSYEKL. Trimming left V 0 bases short and J 6 bases short, with 20 bases between.

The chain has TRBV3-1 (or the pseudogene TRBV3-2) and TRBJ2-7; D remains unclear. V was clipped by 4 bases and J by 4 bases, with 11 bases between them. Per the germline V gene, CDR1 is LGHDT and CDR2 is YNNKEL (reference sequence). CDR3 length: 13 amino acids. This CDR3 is CASSPYVSYEQYF. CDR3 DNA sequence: TGTGCCAGCAGCCCCTATGTAAGTTACGAGCAGTACTTC.

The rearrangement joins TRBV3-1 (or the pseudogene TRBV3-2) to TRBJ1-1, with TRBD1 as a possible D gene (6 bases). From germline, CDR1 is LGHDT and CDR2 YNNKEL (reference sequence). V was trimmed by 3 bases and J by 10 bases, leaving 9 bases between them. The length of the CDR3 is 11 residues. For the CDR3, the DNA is TGTGCCAGCAGCCAGGGGGCGGGAGCTTTCTTT. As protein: CASSQGAGAFF.

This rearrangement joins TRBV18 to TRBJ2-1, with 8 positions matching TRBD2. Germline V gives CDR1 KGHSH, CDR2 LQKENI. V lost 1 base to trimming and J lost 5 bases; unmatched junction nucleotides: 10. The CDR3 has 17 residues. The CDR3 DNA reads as TGTGCCAGCTCACCACTAATGGGACTAGGGGCCCACAATGAGCAGTTCTTC. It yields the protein CASSPLMGLGAHNEQFF.

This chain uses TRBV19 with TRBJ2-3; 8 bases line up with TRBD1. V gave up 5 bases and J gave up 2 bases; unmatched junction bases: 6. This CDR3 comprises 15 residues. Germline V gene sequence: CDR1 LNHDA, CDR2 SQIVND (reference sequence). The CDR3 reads CASSAGTGHTDTQYF. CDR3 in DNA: TGTGCCAGTAGTGCCGGGACAGGTCACACAGATACGCAGTATTTT.

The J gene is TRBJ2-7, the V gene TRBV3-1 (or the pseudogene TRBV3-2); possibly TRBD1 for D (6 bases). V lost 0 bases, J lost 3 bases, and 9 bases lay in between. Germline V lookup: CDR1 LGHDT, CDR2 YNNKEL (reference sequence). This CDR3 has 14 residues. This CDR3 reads CASSQDQGGYEQYF. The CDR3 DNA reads TGTGCCAGCAGCCAAGATCAAGGGGGCTACGAGCAGTACTTC.

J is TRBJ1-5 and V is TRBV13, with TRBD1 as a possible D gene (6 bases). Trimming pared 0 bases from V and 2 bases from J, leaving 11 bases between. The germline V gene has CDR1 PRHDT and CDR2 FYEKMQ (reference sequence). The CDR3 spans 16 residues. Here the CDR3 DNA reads TGTGCCAGCAGCTTAGGAATGGGGGGGCGCAATCAGCCCCAGCATTTT. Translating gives CASSLGMGGRNQPQHF.

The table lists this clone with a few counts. The DNA for the CDR3 is TGTGCCAGTAGCACCCGGAGACGTGGGGGGGACACTGAAGCTTTCTTT. Translating it yields CASSTRRRGGDTEAFF. V and J are TRBV19 and TRBJ1-1; D is perhaps TRBD1 (5 bases). CDR1 and CDR2 (germline): LNHDA, SQIVND (reference sequence). V was trimmed by 6 bases and J by 3 bases, leaving 20 bases between them. The CDR3 covers 16 residues.

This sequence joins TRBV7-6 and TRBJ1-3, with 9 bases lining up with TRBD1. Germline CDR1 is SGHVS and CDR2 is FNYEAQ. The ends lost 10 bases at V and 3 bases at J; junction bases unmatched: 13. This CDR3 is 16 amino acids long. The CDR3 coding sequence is TGTGCCATCGCGAAACAGGGGGCTGTAATTGGAAACACCATATATTTT. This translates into CAIAKQGAVIGNTIYF.

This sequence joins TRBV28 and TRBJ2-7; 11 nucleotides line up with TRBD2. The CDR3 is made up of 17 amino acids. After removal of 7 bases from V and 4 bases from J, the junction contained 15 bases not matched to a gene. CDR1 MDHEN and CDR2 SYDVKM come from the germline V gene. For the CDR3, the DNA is TGTGCCAGCACCAGAGGGGCAACGGGACTAGCGGATTACGAGCAGTACTTC. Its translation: CASTRGATGLADYEQYF. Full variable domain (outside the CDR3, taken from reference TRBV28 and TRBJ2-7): DVKVTQSSRYLVKRTGEKVFLECVQDMDHENMFWYRQDPGLGLRLIYFSYDVKMKEKGDIPEGYSVSREKKERFSLILESASTNQTSMYLCASTRGATGLADYEQYFGPGTRLTVT.

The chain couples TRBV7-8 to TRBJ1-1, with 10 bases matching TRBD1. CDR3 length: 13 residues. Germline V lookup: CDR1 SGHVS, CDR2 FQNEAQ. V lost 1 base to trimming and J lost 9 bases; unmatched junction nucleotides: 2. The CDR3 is CASSLGTGGQAFF. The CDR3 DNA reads TGTGCCAGCAGCTTAGGGACAGGGGGACAAGCTTTCTTT.

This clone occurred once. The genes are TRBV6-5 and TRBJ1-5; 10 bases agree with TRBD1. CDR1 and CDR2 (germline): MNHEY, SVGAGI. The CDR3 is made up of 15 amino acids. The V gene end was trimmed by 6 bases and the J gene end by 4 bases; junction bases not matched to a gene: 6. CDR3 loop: CASRSDRGGNQPQHF. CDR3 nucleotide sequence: TGTGCCAGCAGATCGGACAGGGGGGGGAATCAGCCCCAGCATTTT.

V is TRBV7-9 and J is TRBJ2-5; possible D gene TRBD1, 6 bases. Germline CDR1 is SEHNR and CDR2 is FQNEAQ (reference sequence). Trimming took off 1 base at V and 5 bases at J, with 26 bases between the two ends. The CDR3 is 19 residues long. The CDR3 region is CASSLVATSTGDAWETQYF. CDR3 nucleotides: TGTGCCAGCAGCTTAGTAGCCACGTCGACAGGCGACGCGTGGGAGACCCAGTACTTC.